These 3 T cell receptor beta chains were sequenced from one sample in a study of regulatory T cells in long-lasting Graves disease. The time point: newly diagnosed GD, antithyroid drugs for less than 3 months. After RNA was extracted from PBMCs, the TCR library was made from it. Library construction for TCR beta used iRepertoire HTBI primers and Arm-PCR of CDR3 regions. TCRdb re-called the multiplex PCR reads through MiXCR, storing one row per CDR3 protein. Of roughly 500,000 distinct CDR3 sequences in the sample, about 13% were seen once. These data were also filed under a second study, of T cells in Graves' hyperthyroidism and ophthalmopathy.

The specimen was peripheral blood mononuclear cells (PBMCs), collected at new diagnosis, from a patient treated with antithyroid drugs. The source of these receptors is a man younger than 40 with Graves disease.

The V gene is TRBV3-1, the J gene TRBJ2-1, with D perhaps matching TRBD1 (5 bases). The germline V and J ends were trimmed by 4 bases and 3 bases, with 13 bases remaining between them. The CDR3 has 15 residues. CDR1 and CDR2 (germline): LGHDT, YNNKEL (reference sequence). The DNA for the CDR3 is TGTGCCAGCAGCCTAATGGCCAGGGACTACAATGAGCAGTTCTTC. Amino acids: CASSLMARDYNEQFF.

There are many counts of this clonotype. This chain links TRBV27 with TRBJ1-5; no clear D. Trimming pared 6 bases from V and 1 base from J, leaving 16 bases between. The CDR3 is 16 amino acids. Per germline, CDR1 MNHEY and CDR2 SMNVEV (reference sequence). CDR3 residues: CASSPRWTASNQPQHF. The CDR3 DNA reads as TGTGCCAGCAGCCCCAGGTGGACGGCAAGCAATCAGCCCCAGCATTTT.

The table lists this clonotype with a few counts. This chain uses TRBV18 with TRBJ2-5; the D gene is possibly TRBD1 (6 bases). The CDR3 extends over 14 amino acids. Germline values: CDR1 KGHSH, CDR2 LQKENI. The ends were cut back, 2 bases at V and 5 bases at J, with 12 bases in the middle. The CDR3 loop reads CASSPNRVIETQYF. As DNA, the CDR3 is TGTGCCAGCTCACCAAACAGGGTTATTGAGACCCAGTACTTC.